This TCR beta chain was sequenced for a study of T cell responses to AZD1222 COVID-19 vaccine (dated by TCRdb to the early 2020s). Looking at the study overall: AZD1222 recipients given second doses at about 4 weeks or at about 12 weeks were pooled, since spike-specific TCR depth and breadth were not found to differ between the two schedules. TCR sequencing covered approximately 230 trial participants: 200 to 220 given two doses of AZD1222 and around 25 given two doses of MenACWY control vaccine. Trial participants were enrolled by age into subgroups of 18-55, 56-69 and 70-plus years, and around 150, 29 and 61 TCR-sequenced participants, respectively, were included in these subgroups. General study outcomes and caveats: Most participants were white British and females outnumbered males, and the authors suggested that clonal diversity may have been underestimated. In the small 56-69-year group, the increase in depth fell short of significance, most likely because of low power. A significant rise in spike-specific TCR breadth and depth was observed after two AZD1222 doses relative to day 0 and relative to MenACWY recipients. Because no day 14 peak-response samples were available, the repertoires could be characterized only after the peak T cell response. Vaccine-associated CD4 TCRs spanned the whole spike protein, with dominant responses in regions 160-218 and 743-854. Reportedly, almost half of the unique spike-specific TCRs recognized epitopes lying outside the regions that are mutated in the B.1.351 and B.1.1.7 variants. Conclusions about previously exposed vaccinees are limited because only five to seven AZD1222 recipients were SARS-CoV-2 seropositive at baseline.

The CDR3 regions of human TCRbeta chains were subjected to immunosequencing. The paper's data handling went like this. TCRs in the repertoires were matched against a reference library of SARS-CoV-2-specific TCRs that had been generated with the MIRA antigen-specificity platform. Breadth was defined as the fraction of unique TCRs that were SARS-CoV-2-associated, and depth was defined as the fraction of total T cells that were SARS-CoV-2-associated. Each spike-specific TCR was assigned to its reactive spike region and to a CD4 or CD8 class using the MIRA data. Log10-transformed breadth and depth values were compared by one-way ANOVA with Sidak's multiple comparisons tests. TCRdb took over this immuneACCESS table, retaining in-frame rearrangements with V and J assigned. Such tables are incomplete; in checked studies, under half of the missing clones stem from an unresolved V gene, and the remainder is unexplained. The V and J calls and clone size were taken over from that table, and D and trimming were inferred from the DNA. The sample data list around 130,000 clones, and over 85% of these were observed just once. Of the sample, more than 0.7% falls within the top ten clones.

At the junction V is shortened by 6 bases and J by 1 base; bases outside the gene matches: 14. The CDR3 runs 17 amino acids, cysteine and phenylalanine included. Left in the record is the CDR3 DNA by itself, 51 bases read in frame from the first base. CDR1 ENHRY and CDR2 SYGVKD are derived from the germline V gene. What the time point label conveys for this sample: baseline before first vaccination. Samples from vaccinated people were obtained from the UK trials COV001 and COV002, which included a single-blind randomized controlled phase 2/3 trial of AZD1222 (ChAdOx1 nCoV-19) in healthy adults. For TCRbeta chain sequencing, PBMC samples from trial participants were taken at day 0 and at day 28 after the second dose. The table lists this clone with a count of one. The clone's antigen remains unknown. The sample holds no much larger clone one base away, and base qualities are not on file.

The sequence derives from an adult in good health. In this chain, TRBV10-3 is recombined with TRBJ1-1; 7 of the junction bases match TRBD1. The sample in question was peripheral blood, obtained on day 0 of AZD1222 vaccination. The CDR3 here reads CAIRDRVFQRPNTEAFF. The nucleotides are TGTGCCATCAGAGACAGGGTGTTCCAGAGACCGAACACTGAAGCTTTCTTT.